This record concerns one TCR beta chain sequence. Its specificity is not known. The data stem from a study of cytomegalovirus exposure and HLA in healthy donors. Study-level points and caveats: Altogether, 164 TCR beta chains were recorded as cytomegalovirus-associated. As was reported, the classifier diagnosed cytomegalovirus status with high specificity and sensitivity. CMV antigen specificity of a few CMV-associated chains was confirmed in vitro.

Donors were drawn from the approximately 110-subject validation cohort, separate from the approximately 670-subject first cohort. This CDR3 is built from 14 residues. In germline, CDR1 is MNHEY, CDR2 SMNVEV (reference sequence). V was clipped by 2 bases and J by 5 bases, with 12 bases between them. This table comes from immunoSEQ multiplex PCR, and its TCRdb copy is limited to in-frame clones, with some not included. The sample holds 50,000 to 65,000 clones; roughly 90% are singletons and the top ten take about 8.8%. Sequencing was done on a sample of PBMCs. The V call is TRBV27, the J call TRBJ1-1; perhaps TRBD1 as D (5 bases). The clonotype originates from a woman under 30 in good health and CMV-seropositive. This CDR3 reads CASSLNRQSTEAFF. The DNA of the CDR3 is TGTGCCAGCAGTTTAAACAGACAGTCTACTGAAGCTTTCTTT.